This is a list of T cell receptor beta chains from one sample in a study of OX40 agonist ivuxolimab in advanced cancers. Assay: immunoSEQ multiplex PCR; the TCRdb copy retains only in-frame clones and omits some. Of about 70,000 clones listed, around 80% are singletons. The material was CD4+ or CD8+ T cells sorted from blood, obtained in a trial of the OX40 agonist ivuxolimab. The receptors were sampled from an adult with an advanced solid tumor such as melanoma, head and neck, liver or kidney cancer. CDR3s include the opening cysteine and the closing phenylalanine or tryptophan. The order of the fields is V gene, clone size, D gene, J gene, CDR3 DNA, CDR3 protein. The D gene is left open where the match is weak. Where a row states a size, it is once, few, many or the class of an expanded clone; other rows omit it.

TRBV28	-	TRBD1	TRBJ1-2	TGTGCCAGCAGTGGCACCGGGACAGGGGGCGCCTATGGCTACACCTTC	CASSGTGTGGAYGYTF
TRBV28	once	-	TRBJ1-6	TGTGCCAGCAGTCCTGGACAGTATAATTCACCCCTCCACTTT	CASSPGQYNSPLHF
TRBV7-2	-	-	TRBJ2-6	TGTGCCAGCAGCCCGAGGAGCTCTGGGGCCAACGTCCTGACTTTC	CASSPRSSGANVLTF
TRBV27	-	-	TRBJ2-7	TGTGCCAGCAGTTACGGGAGCAGTCGCTACGAGCAGTACTTC	CASSYGSSRYEQYF
TRBV7-9	-	-	TRBJ2-6	TGTGCCGCGGGGGACACTGGGGCCAACGTCCTGACTTTC	CAAGDTGANVLTF
TRBV9	-	TRBD1	TRBJ1-1	TGTGCCAGCAGCGCGGCAGGGGGCACTGAAGCTTTCTTT	CASSAAGGTEAFF
TRBV18	-	-	TRBJ2-3	TGTGCCAGCTCACCACCCCGGACTAAAGGGGCCGCGTATTTT	CASSPPRTKGAAYF
TRBV5-1	-	-	TRBJ2-2	TGCGCCAGCAGTCCCGGTCACGGGGGGAACACCGGGGAGCTGTTTTTT	CASSPGHGGNTGELFF
TRBV27	-	-	TRBJ2-1	TGTGCCAGCAGTTTATCCGCTTTGAATGAGCAGTTCTTC	CASSLSALNEQFF
TRBV19	-	TRBD1	TRBJ1-2	TGTGCCAGTAGTATTCTACAGGGGAGAGGCTATGGCTACACCTTC	CASSILQGRGYGYTF
TRBV4-3	-	-	TRBJ2-5	TGCGCCAGCAGCCCGCATGGGAGCGAGACCCAGTACTTC	CASSPHGSETQYF
TRBV4-1	medium-sized	TRBD1	TRBJ1-1	TGCGCCAGCAGCCAAATTCAATCACAGGGGGCGCATATTGAAGCTTTCTTT	CASSQIQSQGAHIEAFF
TRBV6-5	-	TRBD2	TRBJ2-7	TGTGCCAGCAGTTACTCCTTAGCGGGGGCCTACGAGCAGTACTTC	CASSYSLAGAYEQYF
TRBV6-1	-	-	TRBJ1-6	TGTGCCAGCAGTGAATTTTCAGGGGTGGGTTTTAGGAATTCACCCCTCCACTTT	CASSEFSGVGFRNSPLHF
TRBV6-1	-	-	TRBJ2-7	TGTGCCAGCAGTGAAAAAGGTCCAGGGCTAGCCGACACCTACGAGCAGTACTTC	CASSEKGPGLADTYEQYF
TRBV6-6	-	-	TRBJ1-2	TGTGCCAGCCGGGGGGAAGGGGGCTATGGCTACACCTTC	CASRGEGGYGYTF
TRBV9	-	-	TRBJ1-1	TGTGCCAGCAGCACAACCCTTAGCACTGAAGCTTTCTTT	CASSTTLSTEAFF
TRBV5-1	-	-	TRBJ2-6	TGCGCCAGCATGAGGGAGTCAGGGGCCAACGTCCTGACTTTC	CASMRESGANVLTF
TRBV5-4	-	-	TRBJ1-1	TGTGCCAGCAGCTTGGCGTTTAGCAACACTGAAGCTTTCTTT	CASSLAFSNTEAFF
TRBV21-1	-	-	TRBJ1-4	TGTGCCAGCAGCGCCGACCCCGGGGAAAAACTGTTTTTT	CASSADPGEKLFF
TRBV11-3	-	-	TRBJ2-1	TGTGCCAGCAGCTCCCGTCGTAGGGGGGCCCACAATGAGCAGTTCTTC	CASSSRRRGAHNEQFF
TRBV6-6	few	TRBD2	TRBJ2-2	TGTGCCAGCAGCAAAGGGACTAGCGCCACCGGGGAGCTGTTTTTT	CASSKGTSATGELFF
TRBV29-1	-	TRBD2	TRBJ2-1	TGCAGCGCCAGACCTCGACTAGCGGGGAACAATGAGCAGTTCTTC	CSARPRLAGNNEQFF
TRBV7-9	few	-	TRBJ2-1	TGTGCCAGCAGCTTATCCGGATCTTACAATGAGCAGTTCTTC	CASSLSGSYNEQFF
TRBV7-9	-	TRBD1	TRBJ2-7	TGTGCCAGCAGCCCTAGGGACAGGGGGCGCGACGAGCAGTACTTC	CASSPRDRGRDEQYF
TRBV28	-	-	TRBJ1-4	TGTGCCAGCAGTTCCAGGGTGGAAGAAAAACTGTTTTTT	CASSSRVEEKLFF
TRBV5-1	many	-	TRBJ1-5	TGCGCCAGCAGCGGCGACGGCAATCAGCCCCAGCATTTT	CASSGDGNQPQHF
TRBV14	-	TRBD1	TRBJ2-7	TGTGCCAGCAGCCTTAACACCGGGACAGGGGGGGACGAGCAGTACTTC	CASSLNTGTGGDEQYF
TRBV28	-	TRBD1	TRBJ1-5	TGTGCCAGCAAGAGGACAGGGGAATATAGCAATCAGCCCCAGCATTTT	CASKRTGEYSNQPQHF
TRBV19	-	-	TRBJ2-7	TGTGCCAGTAGTATTTCGGCAGCCTACGAGCAGTACTTC	CASSISAAYEQYF
TRBV6-5	-	-	TRBJ1-1	TGTGCCAGCAGTTACCACGGACAGATGAACACTGAAGCTTTCTTT	CASSYHGQMNTEAFF
TRBV5-6	-	TRBD2	TRBJ2-2	TGTGCCAGCAGCTTATCGAGACTAGCGGGGGACGCGAACACCGGGGAGCTGTTTTTT	CASSLSRLAGDANTGELFF
TRBV5-5	-	TRBD2	TRBJ2-3	TGTGCCAGCAGCTTGGGGGTAGCGGGAGATACGCAGTATTTT	CASSLGVAGDTQYF
TRBV19	-	-	TRBJ1-5	TGTGCCAGTAGTATAGTCAGGAATCAGCCCCAGCATTTT	CASSIVRNQPQHF
TRBV29-1	-	TRBD1	TRBJ2-7	TGCAGCGTGGGGGACAGGTATTACGAGCAGTACTTC	CSVGDRYYEQYF
TRBV5-1	-	TRBD1	TRBJ2-2	TGCGCCAGCAGCTATCGACAGGGGCCCGGGGAGCTGTTTTTT	CASSYRQGPGELFF
TRBV5-4	-	-	TRBJ2-7	TGTGCCAGCAGCCCTGTCGGGGGCGGCGAGCAGTACTTC	CASSPVGGGEQYF
TRBV5-4	-	-	TRBJ2-3	TGTGCCAGCAGCCCCACGGAGGGGGATACGCAGTATTTT	CASSPTEGDTQYF
TRBV5-1	-	TRBD2	TRBJ2-5	TGCGCCAGCAGCTCGACTAGCGGGAGTTGGGAGACCCAGTACTTC	CASSSTSGSWETQYF
TRBV4-1	-	-	TRBJ2-6	TGCGCCAGCAGCCAAGTTTTAGTGGCTGGGGCCAACGTCCTGACTTTC	CASSQVLVAGANVLTF
TRBV6-1	few	-	TRBJ1-3	TGTGCCGCTTGGACAACCAACTCTGGAAACACCATATATTTT	CAAWTTNSGNTIYF
TRBV11-1	-	-	TRBJ1-1	TGTGCCAGCAGCTTACAGGGAAGCACTGAAGCTTTCTTT	CASSLQGSTEAFF
TRBV28	-	-	TRBJ1-3	TGTGCCAGCAGCAGTGAGGTTGCTGGAAACACCATATATTTT	CASSSEVAGNTIYF
TRBV28	few	TRBD1	TRBJ1-3	TGTGCCAGCATTGGGACAGCTGGAAACACCATATATTTT	CASIGTAGNTIYF
TRBV5-1	few	-	TRBJ2-5	TGCGCCAGCAGCTTAGCGGAGCCTGAAGAGACCCAGTACTTC	CASSLAEPEETQYF
TRBV6-5	-	-	TRBJ2-7	TGTGCCAGCAGTTACTCGCGGGTCTCCTACGAGCAGTACTTC	CASSYSRVSYEQYF
TRBV7-9	-	TRBD2	TRBJ2-3	TGTGCCAGCAGCTTAGCTGCGGGGGTGGATACGCAGTATTTT	CASSLAAGVDTQYF
TRBV5-6	-	-	TRBJ2-3	TGTGCCAGCAGCTCCAACTTCCGCACAGATACGCAGTATTTT	CASSSNFRTDTQYF
TRBV5-1	-	-	TRBJ1-2	TGCGCCAGCAGCCCACCCCCAGGGGCTGACTATGGCTACACCTTC	CASSPPPGADYGYTF
TRBV11-2	-	TRBD1	TRBJ2-1	TGTGCCAGCAGCCGAACCCGGGTGGCAGGGGGCAATGAGCAGTTCTTC	CASSRTRVAGGNEQFF
TRBV29-1	-	TRBD2	TRBJ2-3	TGCAGCGTCCCTAGGACTAGCGGGGTGTTAGGAACAGATACGCAGTATTTT	CSVPRTSGVLGTDTQYF
TRBV28	-	-	TRBJ2-1	TGTGCCAGCAGCCGAGAACCCGCTAGGAATGAGCAGTTCTTC	CASSREPARNEQFF